The T cell receptor (beta chain) under discussion was sequenced for a study of CXCR3-negative and CXCR3-positive naive CD8 T cells. The germline CDR1 and CDR2 sequences are SGHDT and YYEEEE. CDR3 size: 13 residues. UMI-labeled TRB cDNA libraries were prepared by 5' RACE. TCRdb reworked the 5' RACE reads into one entry per CDR3 protein, no DNA. Recorded here are about 81,000 distinct CDR3 sequences; the top ten clones represent approximately 1.4%. This sequence joins TRBV5-6 and TRBJ2-5; TCRdb gives TRBD1 as the D gene, but with no DNA this cannot be confirmed. The clonotype originates from a human donor in good health. Some clones in this sample may be carry-over from other donors' samples. Sequencing was carried out using naive CXCR3- CD8+ T cells from blood. This sample's subset: CD45RO-CCR7+CD27+CD95- naive CD8+ T cells lacking CXCR3 (TNR3-). The CDR3 protein is CASSTGQEETQYF.